This entry features one T cell receptor (beta chain) sequence. This clonotype came up a few times. There is no known antigen for this receptor. Nothing much larger sits one base from this clone, and base qualities are not available. Moderately to severely active disease, a Clinical Activity Score of at least 3, a NOSPECS grade of at least 4, and a duration under 3 months were present in ophthalmopathy patients. Exclusion was applied to patients with uncontrolled infections, other autoimmune diseases, pregnancy or lactation. Diagnoses were established on the basis of clinical symptoms, serum thyroxine and TRAb, thyroid ultrasound, and orbital computed tomography. PBMCs were separated from about 10 ml of fresh peripheral blood using Ficoll-Paque density gradient centrifugation. Total RNA was extracted using Trizol reagent, and RNA quality was assessed on an Agilent 2100 Bioanalyzer. The data were taken from a study of T cells in Graves' hyperthyroidism and ophthalmopathy (dated by TCRdb to the late 2010s). Background for the entire study: Peripheral blood was collected at initial diagnosis, before any treatment. The study also compared thyroid tissue and blood T-cell repertoires from about six Graves' hyperthyroidism patients. The 100 discovery patients were divided at random into training and test sets in a 7:3 ratio. Following sampling, methimazole starting at 30 mg daily was given to hyperthyroidism patients, and high-dose intravenous methylprednisolone was given to ophthalmopathy patients. TCR Vbeta CDR3 sequencing of 120 to 150 peripheral blood samples (approximately 44 ophthalmopathy, 70 to 85 hyperthyroidism and roughly 17 progressor patients) is reported in the paper. Prospective prediction of ophthalmopathy was tested in an independent validation cohort consisting of some 20 hyperthyroidism patients and some 16 patients who later progressed to ophthalmopathy. To identify distinguishing TCR V-J signatures, a discovery cohort of roughly 100 patients was used, comprising 40 to 45 with Graves' ophthalmopathy and around 57 with stable Graves' hyperthyroidism. The paper as a whole reports these results and caveats: Most expanded thyroid clonotypes (frequency above 0.001) were also detected in blood, a finding suggesting that blood repertoires may reflect thyroid immune responses. A 13 V-J signature model separated ophthalmopathy from stable hyperthyroidism, with 87.88% sensitivity and about 81% specificity in cross-validation and 80%/75% in testing. In validation, the model predicted progression to ophthalmopathy a median of roughly 6.1 months before onset, with about 70% sensitivity and about 72% specificity. No statistical method was used to set the sample size in advance, and investigators knew the group allocation.

The TCR beta CDR3 regions were amplified from RNA transcripts. For the first round of RT-PCR on the TCR CDR3, the HTBI primer set was used together with the Qiagen OneStep RT-PCR kit. A second multiplex PCR round built the libraries, followed by size selection and purification. Paired-end sequencing of the libraries was performed with 100 bp reads on an Illumina HiSeq2000. For the original study's pipeline: SOAPnuke was used to process the raw data, throwing out any read that contained adapters or uncalled bases, had a mean Phred below 15, or lacked an exact constant-primer or identifier match. COPE v1.2.5 was used to merge the high-quality paired reads, and each unique nucleotide sequence was defined as a clonotype. Clonotypes were aligned to IMGT TRBV, TRBD and TRBJ reference segments using MiTCR v1.1. Only V-J combinations with frequency above 0.0001, covering about 99% of repertoires, were analysed. A TCS score was defined as the ratio of F50 (clonal expansion) to E x V (chaos), with BLOSUM62-based TCRdist applied between CDR3 peptides within each V-J. Welch's t-statistics and random forest reduced some 510 V-J features to 10 to 15, which were used in a naive Bayes classifier (R e1071). TCRdb reprocessing: public reads trimmed at Q25 with fastp, clones called with MiXCR, in-frame beta chains kept. Identical CDR3 proteins give one entry, which carries the most common genes and DNA. TCRdb's processing, not the authors' own work, is the source of the V and J calls. This sample comprises 600,000 or so distinct CDR3 sequences, about 14% of them detected only once. Jointly, the top ten make up under 15% of the sample.

Looking up the germline V gene yields CDR1 SGDLS and CDR2 YYNGEE. The CDR3 contains 15 residues, cysteine and phenylalanine counted. The read is trimmed to its CDR3 DNA, 45 bases read in frame from base 1. V lost 2 bases and J lost 2 bases; the stretch between them is 12 bases long. The rearrangement combines TRBV9 with TRBJ2-3; the D gene is possibly TRBD1, with 7 bases matching. Sequenced material: blood. The source is a woman aged 45-60 years with Graves' ophthalmopathy. The encoded CDR3 is CASSVTGTHTDTQYF. Read as DNA, the sequence is TGTGCCAGCAGCGTGACAGGGACTCACACAGATACGCAGTATTTT. With all but the CDR3 taken from the reference TRBV9 and TRBJ2-3 genes, the full variable domain is: DSGVTQTPKHLITATGQRVTLRCSPRSGDLSVYWYQQSLDQGLQFLIQYYNGEERAKGNILERFSAQQFPDLHSELNLSSLELGDSALYFCASSVTGTHTDTQYFGPGTRLTVL.